This T cell receptor (beta chain) was obtained from a study of blood T cell repertoires in COVID-19. Study-wide context: Whether acute or convalescent, the COVID-19 samples came from the United States, Italy and Spain.

In the source study's methods: Amplification of reference gene primers provided the estimated nucleated cell counts. Assay: immunoSEQ multiplex PCR; the TCRdb copy retains only in-frame clones and omits some. The D gene and trimming were derived from the DNA, and the V and J assignments and clone size from that table. This sample yields about 370,000 clones, of which around 92% are seen a single time; 1.5% to 2% belongs to the top ten. Trimming removed 5 bases from V and 5 bases from J; junction bases left unmatched: 12. The V gene's germline CDR1 is SEHNR and CDR2 FQNEAQ (reference sequence). The CDR3 extends over 16 amino acids.

This receptor was obtained from a young woman who had recovered from COVID-19. Sample: PBMCs or T cells enriched from blood (not recorded which). This chain connects TRBV7-9 to TRBJ2-1, with 7 bases matching TRBD2. CDR3 in amino acids: CASSVPGLHKHNEQFF. The CDR3 DNA is TGTGCCAGCAGCGTACCGGGACTACATAAGCACAATGAGCAGTTCTTC.